Listed below are T cell receptor beta chains from one sample, sequenced in a study of naive and memory T cell subsets. Via MiXCR, TCRdb re-called the UMI-ligation and nested PCR reads, giving one row per CDR3 protein. The repertoire holds under 150,000 distinct CDR3 sequences, with more than 15% as singletons. What was sequenced was naive CD8+ T cells from blood. These receptor sequences come from a human donor in good health. Both conserved end residues are part of each CDR3. The order of the fields is V gene, clone size, CDR3 length, CDR3 protein. Only some rows state a clone size, as once, few, many or a class for expanded clones.

TRBV28	few	13	CASRLAGEETQYF
TRBV3-1	few	13	CASSSIGGSGYTF
TRBV7-2	NA	13	CASSLVVGYEQYF
TRBV19	many	13	CASSPGLAGEQFF
TRBV28	NA	19	CASSLPSGRTPDEYNEQFF
TRBV29-1	NA	15	CSTIGGQGRRYEQYF
TRBV28	NA	10	CASSLGTQYF
TRBV29-1	NA	12	CSVGRGLTEAFF
TRBV12-3/TRBV12-4	NA	14	CASSAGGTTYEQYF
TRBV12-3/TRBV12-4	NA	13	CASSPNIAGGEFF